This TCR beta chain was retrieved from a study of shared clonotypes between healthy human individuals. At the level of the study: CD4 naive and CD4 memory each took three plates per donor, while CD8 naive took two and CD8 memory one.

The germline V gene encodes CDR1 MNHEY and CDR2 SVGAGI. The ends lost 6 bases at V and 3 bases at J; junction bases unmatched: 6. The CDR3 runs 14 residues. Clones were read by immunoSEQ multiplex PCR, and TCRdb kept only the in-frame ones, dropping some. The table has under 1,100,000 clones, 75% to 85% seen once. This receptor was taken from a man younger than 35 in good health. Some clones in this sample may be carry-over from other donors' samples. The genes are TRBV6-5 and TRBJ2-7; 9 positions agree with TRBD2. The sample consisted of memory CD4+ T cells from PBMCs. Described subset: CD45RA-negative fraction. CDR3 amino acids: CASRLSGSSYEQYF. The CDR3 coding sequence is TGTGCCAGCAGGCTTAGCGGGAGCAGCTACGAGCAGTACTTC.